A selection of T cell receptor beta chains follows, all from one sample in a study of blood T cell repertoires in COVID-19. TCRdb's copy holds only in-frame clones and misses some; the assay was immunoSEQ multiplex PCR. The table records about 320,000 clones, 90% of them present only once. Material: PBMCs or T cells enriched from blood (not recorded which). The source of these receptors is a man in his 60s who had recovered from COVID-19. Both conserved end residues are part of each CDR3. A D gene is named only where the DNA matches it firmly. Expanded clones are given a class, and other clones once, few, many or no size at all.

TRBD2,-,TRBV7-8,TRBJ2-1,CASSRWEGGSYNEQFF,TGTGCCAGCTCAAGGTGGGAGGGTGGCTCCTACAATGAGCAGTTCTTC
-,-,TRBV5-1,TRBJ1-1,CASSLTQRGMNTEAFF,TGCGCCAGCAGCTTGACTCAGCGAGGGATGAACACTGAAGCTTTCTTT
-,-,TRBV9,TRBJ1-2,CASSVAGGYGYTF,TGTGCCAGCAGCGTAGCCGGTGGCTATGGCTACACCTTC
TRBD1,-,TRBV9,TRBJ1-2,CASSVTGQGDGYTF,TGTGCCAGCAGCGTAACCGGACAGGGGGATGGCTACACCTTC
-,-,TRBV3-1/TRBV3-2,TRBJ1-6,CASSLGGSYNSPLHF,TGTGCCAGCAGTCTAGGGGGCTCCTATAATTCACCCCTCCACTTT
TRBD1,-,TRBV6-5,TRBJ2-5,CASCRDRVVATQYF,TGTGCCAGCTGCCGGGACAGGGTAGTCGCGACCCAGTACTTC
-,once,TRBV6-2/TRBV6-3,TRBJ2-3,CASSLAGADTQYF,TGTGCCAGCAGTTTAGCAGGGGCTGATACGCAGTATTTT
TRBD1,once,TRBV4-1,TRBJ2-5,CASSQRTGQETQYF,TGCGCCAGCAGCCAACGGACAGGCCAAGAGACCCAGTACTTC
-,once,TRBV5-4,TRBJ1-4,CASSPQGGTNEKLFF,TGTGCCAGCAGCCCACAGGGCGGAACTAATGAAAAACTGTTTTTT
TRBD1,-,TRBV29-1,TRBJ1-2,CSAGDRANGYTF,TGCAGCGCCGGAGACAGGGCGAATGGCTACACCTTC
-,-,TRBV5-5,TRBJ2-2,CASSVGWRQDTGELFF,TGTGCCAGCAGCGTTGGATGGCGACAGGACACCGGGGAGCTGTTTTTT
-,-,TRBV5-4,TRBJ2-3,CASSLSSQGTDTQYF,TGTGCCAGCAGCTTGTCGTCGCAGGGCACAGATACGCAGTATTTT
TRBD2,once,TRBV15,TRBJ2-1,CATSSRRLAGEYNEQFF,TGTGCCACCAGCTCCCGCCGACTAGCGGGGGAATACAATGAGCAGTTCTTC
-,-,TRBV5-5,TRBJ1-5,CASSLGSQSNQPQHF,TGTGCCAGCAGCTTGGGGTCTCAGAGCAATCAGCCCCAGCATTTT
TRBD2,once,TRBV6-5,TRBJ2-7,CASSSGLALEQYF,TGTGCCAGCAGTTCGGGACTAGCGCTCGAGCAGTACTTC
-,-,TRBV4-3,TRBJ2-7,CASSQERVRSEQYF,TGCGCCAGCAGCCAAGAGAGGGTTCGAAGCGAGCAGTACTTC
-,-,TRBV9,TRBJ1-4,CASSVGALQGGEKLFF,TGTGCCAGCAGCGTAGGGGCGTTGCAGGGCGGTGAAAAACTGTTTTTT